This paragraph reports one T cell receptor (beta chain). What it binds is unknown. Germline lookup yields CDR1 LNHDA and CDR2 SQIVND (reference sequence). Trimming removed 5 bases at V and 1 base at J, with 5 bases between. The CDR3 consists of 13 residues. The data were obtained in a study of memory CD4+ T cells and cytomegalovirus serostatus. Overall study: This sample comes from healthy Belgian adults, about 10 CMV seropositive, roughly 22 seronegative.

Findings and limits, study-wide: The CMV-associated TCR signature appears largely within the CD4+ memory repertoire.

The protocol was immunoSEQ multiplex PCR, while the TCRdb copy is restricted to in-frame clones and leaves out a portion. Among 40,000 or so clones listed, 79% were seen once. The sort gate was single viable CD3+CD4+CD8-CD45RO+ cells for memory CD4+ T cells. The sequenced sample was memory CD4+ T cells from blood. This sequence joins TRBV19 and TRBJ1-4; D gene uncertain. This TCR was sampled from an adult in good health and CMV-seronegative. CDR3 protein: CASSVITNEKLFF. CDR3 DNA sequence: TGTGCCAGTAGTGTTATAACTAATGAAAAACTGTTTTTT.